This T cell receptor (beta chain) emerged from a study of graft-versus-host responses after intestinal transplantation. Study-wide context: After anti-thymocyte globulin induction, recipients took tacrolimus and steroids for approximately three years. Study findings and constraints: The recipient marrow held GvH clones, and some of them showed up first in ileum or blood. GvH clone levels peaked in circulation, and this peak was associated with early post-transplant HvG declines.

With regard to this clone: Its antigen remains unknown.

V was clipped by 0 bases and J by 6 bases; unmatched bases: 4. The CDR3 consists of 16 residues. The germline gives CDR1 SGDLS, CDR2 YYNGEE. This table comes from immunoSEQ multiplex PCR, and its TCRdb copy is limited to in-frame clones, with some not included. The sample lists about 82,000 clones, about nine tenths occurring once. The chain joins TRBV9 to TRBJ2-1; 12 nucleotides line up with TRBD2. The specimen comprised unstimulated CD4+ T cells sorted from spleen or lymph node cells, sampled before intestinal transplant. This TCR was recovered from a human donor who received an intestinal transplant. The CDR3: CASSVGPSGGGNEQFF. The CDR3 coding sequence is TGTGCCAGCAGCGTAGGGCCTAGCGGGGGGGGCAATGAGCAGTTCTTC. Full variable domain (rest looked up from reference TRBV9 and TRBJ2-1): DSGVTQTPKHLITATGQRVTLRCSPRSGDLSVYWYQQSLDQGLQFLIQYYNGEERAKGNILERFSAQQFPDLHSELNLSSLELGDSALYFCASSVGPSGGGNEQFFGPGTRLTVL.